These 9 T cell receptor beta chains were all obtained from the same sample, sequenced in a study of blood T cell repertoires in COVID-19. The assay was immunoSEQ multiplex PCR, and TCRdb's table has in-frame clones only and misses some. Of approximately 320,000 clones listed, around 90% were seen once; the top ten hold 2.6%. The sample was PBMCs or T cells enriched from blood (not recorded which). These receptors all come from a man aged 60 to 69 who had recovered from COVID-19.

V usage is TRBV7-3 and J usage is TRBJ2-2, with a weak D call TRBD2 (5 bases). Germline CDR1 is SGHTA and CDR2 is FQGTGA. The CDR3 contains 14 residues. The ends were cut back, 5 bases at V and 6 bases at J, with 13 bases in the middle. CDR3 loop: CASSPTSVAGELFF. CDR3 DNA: TGTGCCAGCAGCCCCACTAGTGTTGCCGGGGAGCTGTTTTTT. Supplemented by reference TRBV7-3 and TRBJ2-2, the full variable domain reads GAGVSQTPSNKVTEKGKYVELRCDPISGHTALYWYRQSLGQGPEFLIYFQGTGAADDSGLPNDRFFAVRPEGSVSTLKIQRTERGDSAVYLCASSPTSVAGELFFGEGSRLTVL.

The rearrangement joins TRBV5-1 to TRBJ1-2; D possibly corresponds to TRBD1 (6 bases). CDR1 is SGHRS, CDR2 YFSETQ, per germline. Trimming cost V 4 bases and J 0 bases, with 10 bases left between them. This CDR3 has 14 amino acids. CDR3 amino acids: CASSLGQPNYGYTF. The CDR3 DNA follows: TGCGCCAGCAGCCTCGGACAGCCTAACTATGGCTACACCTTC.

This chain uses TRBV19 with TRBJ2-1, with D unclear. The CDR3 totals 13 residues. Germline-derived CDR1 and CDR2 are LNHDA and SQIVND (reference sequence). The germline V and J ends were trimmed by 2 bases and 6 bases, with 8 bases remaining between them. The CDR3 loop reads CASSIFPRNEQFF. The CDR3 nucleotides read TGTGCCAGTAGTATATTCCCCCGCAATGAGCAGTTCTTC. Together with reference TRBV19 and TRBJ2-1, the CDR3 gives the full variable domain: DGGITQSPKYLFRKEGQNVTLSCEQNLNHDAMYWYRQDPGQGLRLIYYSQIVNDFQKGDIAEGYSVSREKKESFPLTVTSAQKNPTAFYLCASSIFPRNEQFFGPGTRLTVL.

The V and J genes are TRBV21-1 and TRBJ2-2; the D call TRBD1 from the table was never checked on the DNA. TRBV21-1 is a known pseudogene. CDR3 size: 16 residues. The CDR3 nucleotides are TGTGCCAGCAGCAAAGCGGGCAGGCCTTACACCGGGGAGCTGTTTTTT. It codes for CASSKAGRPYTGELFF.

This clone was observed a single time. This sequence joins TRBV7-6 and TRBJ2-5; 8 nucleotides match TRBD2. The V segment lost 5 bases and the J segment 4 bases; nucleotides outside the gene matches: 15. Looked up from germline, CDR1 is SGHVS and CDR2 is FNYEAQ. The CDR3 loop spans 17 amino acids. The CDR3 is CASSPQALAGLGETQYF. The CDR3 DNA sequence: TGTGCCAGCAGCCCCCAAGCCTTAGCGGGGCTTGGAGAGACCCAGTACTTC.

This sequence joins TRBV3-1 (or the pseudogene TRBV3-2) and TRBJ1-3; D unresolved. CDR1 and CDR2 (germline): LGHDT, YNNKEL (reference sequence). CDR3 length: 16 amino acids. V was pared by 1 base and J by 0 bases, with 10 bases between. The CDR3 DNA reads TGTGCCAGCAGCCAAGTTTCGGGGTACTCTGGAAACACCATATATTTT. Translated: CASSQVSGYSGNTIYF.

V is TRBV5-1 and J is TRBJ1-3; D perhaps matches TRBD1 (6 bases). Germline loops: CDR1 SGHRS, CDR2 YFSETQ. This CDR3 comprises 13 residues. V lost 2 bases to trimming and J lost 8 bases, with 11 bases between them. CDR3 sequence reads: CASSLRGGHTIYF. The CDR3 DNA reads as TGCGCCAGCAGCTTACGGGGGGGCCACACCATATATTTT.

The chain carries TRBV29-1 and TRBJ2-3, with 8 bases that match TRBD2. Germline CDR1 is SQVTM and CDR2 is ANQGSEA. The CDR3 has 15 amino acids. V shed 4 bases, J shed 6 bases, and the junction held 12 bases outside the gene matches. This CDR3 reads CSVVAGLVLADTQYF. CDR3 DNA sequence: TGCAGCGTTGTAGCGGGACTAGTCCTTGCCGATACGCAGTATTTT.

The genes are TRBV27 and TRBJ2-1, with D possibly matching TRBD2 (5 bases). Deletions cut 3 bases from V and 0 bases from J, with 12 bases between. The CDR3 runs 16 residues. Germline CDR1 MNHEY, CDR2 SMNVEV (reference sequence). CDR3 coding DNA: TGTGCCAGCAGTTTCCGCTACAGCGGCTCCTACAATGAGCAGTTCTTC. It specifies CASSFRYSGSYNEQFF.